This T cell receptor (beta chain) emerged from a study of cytomegalovirus exposure and HLA in healthy donors. Whole-study findings and limits: In a later analysis, HLA-C alleles had the fewest associated TCRs, DRB1 alleles the most.

This clone was detected only once. What it recognizes is unknown. The PCR used 60 Vbeta and 13 Jbeta primers. Only in-frame clones appear in the TCRdb table, and some are missing; sequencing was by immunoSEQ multiplex PCR. The data contain under 100,000 clones, about 73% of them singletons. The sample consisted of PBMCs. The sequence was obtained from a woman aged 45 to 65 in good health and CMV-seropositive.

The CDR3 sequence: CASSVDRDSSYEQYF. For the CDR3, the DNA is TGTGCCAGCAGCGTAGACCGGGACAGTTCCTACGAGCAGTACTTC. V usage is TRBV9 and J usage is TRBJ2-7; 7 bases are shared with TRBD1. Unmatched junction bases numbered 4, after V lost 0 bases and J lost 1 base. CDR1 is SGDLS and CDR2 is YYNGEE in the germline V gene. The length of the CDR3 is 15 residues.